This record covers a single T cell receptor beta chain. Deletions cut 3 bases from V and 2 bases from J, with 11 bases between. This CDR3 comprises 14 residues. Per germline, CDR1 MNHNS and CDR2 SASEGT. Per the original methods: Counts of nucleated cells, estimated from reference gene primer amplification, were obtained. Using immunoSEQ multiplex PCR, the repertoire was profiled, and TCRdb retains in-frame clones only, with some absent. Clone size and V and J calls were adopted from that table, with D and trimming inferred from the DNA. The sample shows 13,000 to 15,000 clones, around 85% of them seen only once. The data were obtained in a study of blood T cell repertoires in COVID-19. Background on the study: Researchers got acute and convalescent COVID-19 samples from the United States, Italy and Spain. In each case, the material was cDNA or gDNA derived from T cells, B-cell-depleted T cells, or PBMCs.

This rearrangement joins TRBV6-1 to TRBJ2-7; a possible D gene is TRBD1 (5 bases). The sequenced sample consisted of peripheral blood. The sequence came from a human donor in a cohort sampled during active COVID-19. The CDR3 loop is CASSERQGTYEQYF. CDR3 DNA: TGTGCCAGCAGTGAGCGGCAGGGAACCTACGAGCAGTACTTC.